This T cell receptor beta chain was identified during a study of T cells after posttransplantation cyclophosphamide. Whole-study findings and limits: Recipient CMV seropositivity and CMV reactivation strongly tracked TRB clonality.

Cyclophosphamide on days +3 and +4 followed busulfan-fludarabine conditioning and a marrow graft. A note on this clone: What it recognizes is unknown.

Measured with immunoSEQ multiplex PCR; TCRdb has only the in-frame clones, and not every one. Of some 12,000 clones listed, roughly 80% were seen once; the top ten hold roughly 5.4%. The material was PBMCs, obtained after allogeneic stem cell transplant with posttransplant cyclophosphamide. The source of this sequence is a female patient aged 50-59 years who received an allogeneic stem cell transplant from a related donor, was CMV-positive, and had no GVHD. Some T cells here may be from the graft donor.

The chain's CDR3 is CASSVAGGSYEQYF. CDR3 sequence (DNA): TGTGCCAGCAGTGTAGCGGGGGGGTCCTACGAGCAGTACTTC. The rearrangement links TRBV2 to TRBJ2-7, with 11 bases identical to TRBD2. Per germline, CDR1 SNHLY and CDR2 FYNNEI. CDR3 size: 14 residues. The V gene end was trimmed by 4 bases and the J gene end by 1 base; junction bases not matched to a gene: 0.